The 17 T cell receptor beta chains presented below share a single source sample, sequenced in a study of T-cell memory formation after mild COVID-19. TCRdb reprocessed the 5' RACE reads with MiXCR, giving one entry per CDR3 protein. The table has approximately 490,000 distinct CDR3 sequences, 20% seen once; the top ten hold approximately 12%. Sequencing used PBMCs or a T cell subset sorted from them (not recorded which). The receptors shown here come from an adult woman who had mild COVID-19 (a few samples of this study predate the infection). Cell type and time point are not known.

The genes are TRBV5-1 and TRBJ2-5, with D perhaps TRBD1 (5 bases). V lost 0 bases and J 4 bases, leaving 13 bases between the germline ends. This CDR3 has 15 residues. Per germline, CDR1 SGHRS and CDR2 YFSETQ. The CDR3 sequence: CASSLAAIQGETQYF. CDR3 bases: TGCGCCAGCAGCTTGGCCGCTATCCAGGGAGAGACCCAGTACTTC. Complete variable domain (other parts from reference TRBV5-1 and TRBJ2-5): KAGVTQTPRYLIKTRGQQVTLSCSPISGHRSVSWYQQTPGQGLQFLFEYFSETQRNKGNFPGRFSGRQFSNSRSEMNVSTLELGDSALYLCASSLAAIQGETQYFGPGTRLLVL.

CDR3 sequence (DNA): TGTGCCAGCAGGGCCCGGATCTCTATAGGCACTGAAGCTTTCTTT. Translation: CASRARISIGTEAFF. This rearrangement joins TRBV2 to TRBJ1-1; D is uncertain. This CDR3 region has 15 residues. CDR1 is SNHLY and CDR2 is FYNNEI in the germline V gene. Deletions cut 6 bases from V and 4 bases from J, with 18 bases between. The whole variable domain, filled in from reference TRBV2 and TRBJ1-1, reads EPEVTQTPSHQVTQMGQEVILRCVPISNHLYFYWYRQILGQKVEFLVSFYNNEISEKSEIFDDQFSVERPDGSNFTLKIRSTKLEDSAMYFCASRARISIGTEAFFGQGTRLTVV.

The chain recombines TRBV12-3 or TRBV12-4 with TRBJ2-2, with 8 positions matching TRBD1. The CDR3 runs 18 residues. Trimming at V came to 3 bases and at J to 3 bases, leaving 12 bases not matched to a gene. CDR3 sequence reads: CASSFHLRQGKHTGELFF. Here the CDR3 DNA reads TGTGCCAGCAGTTTCCACCTTCGACAGGGGAAGCACACCGGGGAGCTGTTTTTT.

CDR3 amino acids: CASSEARLAGTTDTQYF. Written as DNA, the CDR3 is TGTGCCAGCAGTGAAGCGCGGCTAGCGGGGACCACAGATACGCAGTATTTT. The chain employs TRBV2 and TRBJ2-3; 9 nucleotides agree with TRBD2. V lost 0 bases, J lost 2 bases, and 6 bases stayed unmatched. The germline gives CDR1 SNHLY, CDR2 FYNNEI. The CDR3 length is 17 residues. The entire variable domain, with the rest obtained from reference TRBV2 and TRBJ2-3, is as follows: EPEVTQTPSHQVTQMGQEVILRCVPISNHLYFYWYRQILGQKVEFLVSFYNNEISEKSEIFDDQFSVERPDGSNFTLKIRSTKLEDSAMYFCASSEARLAGTTDTQYFGPGTRLTVL.

The chain carries TRBV5-6 and TRBJ1-5; 8 positions match TRBD1. Germline-derived CDR1 and CDR2 are SGHDT and YYEEEE. After removal of 2 bases from V and 0 bases from J, the junction contained 4 bases not matched to a gene. The CDR3 runs to 16 residues. The CDR3 sequence: CASSFGTGYSNQPQHF. The DNA for the CDR3 is TGTGCCAGCAGCTTCGGGACAGGCTATAGCAATCAGCCCCAGCATTTT.

The rearrangement uses TRBV13 and TRBJ1-1; 8 nucleotides align to TRBD1. The V and J ends lost 3 bases and 4 bases, in that order; junction bases with no gene match: 4. CDR1 is PRHDT and CDR2 is FYEKMQ in the germline V gene (reference sequence). CDR3 length: 14 residues. CDR3 sequence: CASSFRGLGTEAFF. CDR3 in DNA: TGTGCCAGCAGCTTCAGGGGGCTCGGCACTGAAGCTTTCTTT.

This clonotype was counted only a few times. J is TRBJ2-3 and V is TRBV25-1, with 8 bases lining up with TRBD1. Germline V gene lookup returns CDR1 MGHDK and CDR2 SYGVNS. V was pared by 6 bases and J by 3 bases, with 2 bases of the junction left unmatched. The CDR3 loop spans 13 amino acids. The CDR3 DNA reads as TGTGCCAGCAGGAGACAGGGGACAGATACGCAGTATTTT. Its protein product is CASRRQGTDTQYF.

This clonotype has more than one count but fewer than ten. The chain joins TRBV5-4 to TRBJ1-3, with D possibly being TRBD1 (5 bases). This CDR3 has 14 amino acids. V dropped 2 bases and J dropped 2 bases, with 8 bases sitting between them. Germline-derived CDR1 and CDR2 are SGHNT and YYREEE (reference sequence). The CDR3, as DNA: TGTGCCAGCAGCTTCAGGGACGCTGGAAACACCATATATTTT. It codes for CASSFRDAGNTIYF.

This clonotype was detected a few times. The rearrangement uses TRBV7-9 and TRBJ2-7; no clear D. The CDR3 spans 15 residues. V was cut by 5 bases and J by 4 bases, with 18 bases left in between. Germline-derived CDR1 and CDR2 are SEHNR and FQNEAQ (reference sequence). CDR3 loop: CASSTYVDQKYEQYF. DNA for the CDR3: TGTGCCAGCAGCACCTACGTAGACCAAAAATACGAGCAGTACTTC.

In its sample, this clonotype was seen a few times. V and J are TRBV7-6 and TRBJ1-5, with a possible D match to TRBD1 (6 bases). V lost 5 bases to trimming and J lost 2 bases, with 10 bases between them. The CDR3 consists of 14 residues. CDR1 and CDR2 (germline): SGHVS, FNYEAQ. The CDR3 reads CASSVRQGNQPQHF. The CDR3 coding sequence is TGTGCCAGCAGCGTCCGACAGGGCAATCAGCCCCAGCATTTT.

The chain combines TRBV5-1 with TRBJ2-7; 10 nucleotides line up with TRBD1. The CDR3 is 16 amino acids. V lost 4 bases, J lost 2 bases, and 9 bases stayed unmatched. Germline V gene data show CDR1 as SGHRS and CDR2 as YFSETQ. CDR3 coding DNA: TGCGCCAGCAGCCCACTCCCGGGACAGGGGACCTACGAGCAGTACTTC. Protein product: CASSPLPGQGTYEQYF.

This clonotype came up many times. The rearrangement links TRBV6-2 or TRBV6-3 to TRBJ2-7, with D unresolved. The CDR3 runs 12 residues. V lost 4 bases and J 4 bases, leaving 8 bases between the germline ends. Per the germline V gene, CDR1 is MNHEY and CDR2 is SVGEGT. CDR3 residues: CASSWGGYEQYF. In DNA form, the CDR3 reads TGTGCCAGCAGTTGGGGTGGATACGAGCAGTACTTC.

The rearrangement links TRBV4-1 to TRBJ2-2; 12 positions agree with TRBD1. CDR1 is MGHRA and CDR2 is YSYEKL in the germline V gene. The length of the CDR3 is 18 residues. V dropped 0 bases and J dropped 3; count of bases not matched to a gene: 5. This CDR3 is CASSQDYGTGGHTGELFF. CDR3 coding DNA: TGCGCCAGCAGCCAAGATTATGGGACAGGGGGCCACACCGGGGAGCTGTTTTTT.

Only a few counts were recorded for this clonotype. This chain links TRBV4-2 with TRBJ2-5, with 12 positions matching TRBD2. The CDR3 runs to 18 residues. V lost 1 base, J lost 5 bases, and 11 bases stayed unmatched. Germline V gives CDR1 LGHNA, CDR2 YNFKEQ. This chain's CDR3 is CASSQGSASGGARETQYF. The CDR3 region has the DNA TGTGCCAGCAGCCAAGGGTCCGCTAGCGGGGGGGCCAGGGAGACCCAGTACTTC.

V usage is TRBV12-3 or TRBV12-4 and J usage is TRBJ2-1; D is unclear. The CDR3 contains 14 residues. The germline V and J ends were trimmed by 2 bases and 1 base, with 6 bases remaining between them. The CDR3, as DNA: TGTGCCAGCAGTTTACTAGATTCCTACAATGAGCAGTTCTTC. Translation: CASSLLDSYNEQFF.

This clonotype was seen a handful of times. The junction differs from germline at one of its ends, possibly a read error. The gene calls are TRBV12-3 or TRBV12-4 and TRBJ2-3; perhaps TRBD1 as D (5 bases). This CDR3 contains 14 residues. The CDR3 nucleotides read TGTGCCAGCAGTCCCTTAAGAGCGACAGATGCGCAGTATTTT. Amino acid sequence: CASSPLRATDAQYF.

This chain links TRBV24-1 with TRBJ2-7; perhaps TRBD1 as D (5 bases). The length of the CDR3 is 13 residues. Deletions cut 4 bases from V and 9 bases from J, with 15 bases between. The germline V gene encodes CDR1 KGHDR and CDR2 SFDVKD. The CDR3 DNA reads TGTGCCACCAGTGAACAGGAGAAGCTGGTGCAGTACTTC. Translating it yields CATSEQEKLVQYF.